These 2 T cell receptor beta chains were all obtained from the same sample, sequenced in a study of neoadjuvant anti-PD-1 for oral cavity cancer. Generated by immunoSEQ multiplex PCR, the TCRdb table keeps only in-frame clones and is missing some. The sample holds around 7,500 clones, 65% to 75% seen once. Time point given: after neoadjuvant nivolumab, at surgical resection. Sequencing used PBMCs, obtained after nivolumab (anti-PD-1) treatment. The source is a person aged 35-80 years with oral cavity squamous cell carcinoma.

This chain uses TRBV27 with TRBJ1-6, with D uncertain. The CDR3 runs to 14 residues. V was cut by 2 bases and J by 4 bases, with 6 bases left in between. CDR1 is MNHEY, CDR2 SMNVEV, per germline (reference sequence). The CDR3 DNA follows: TGTGCCAGCAGTTTAACCGGATATAATTCACCCCTCCACTTT. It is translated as CASSLTGYNSPLHF.

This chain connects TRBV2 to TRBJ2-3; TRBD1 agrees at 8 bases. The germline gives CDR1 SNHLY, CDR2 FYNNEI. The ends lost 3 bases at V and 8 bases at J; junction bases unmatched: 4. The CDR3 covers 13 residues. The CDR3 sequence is CASSERTGRTQYF. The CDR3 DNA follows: TGTGCCAGCAGTGAGAGGACAGGGCGTACGCAGTATTTT.